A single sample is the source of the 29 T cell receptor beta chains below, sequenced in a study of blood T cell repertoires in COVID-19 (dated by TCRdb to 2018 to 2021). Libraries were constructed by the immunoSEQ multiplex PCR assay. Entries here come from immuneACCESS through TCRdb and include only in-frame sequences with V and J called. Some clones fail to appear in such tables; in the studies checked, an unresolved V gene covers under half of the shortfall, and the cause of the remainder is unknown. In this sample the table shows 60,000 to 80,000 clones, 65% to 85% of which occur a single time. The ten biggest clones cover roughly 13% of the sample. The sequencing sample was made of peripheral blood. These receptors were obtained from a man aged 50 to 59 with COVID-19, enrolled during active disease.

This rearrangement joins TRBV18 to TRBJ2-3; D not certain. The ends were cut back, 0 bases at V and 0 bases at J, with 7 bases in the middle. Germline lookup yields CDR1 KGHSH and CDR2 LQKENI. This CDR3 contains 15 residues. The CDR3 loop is CASSPPEPSTDTQYF. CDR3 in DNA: TGTGCCAGCTCACCACCGGAGCCTAGCACAGATACGCAGTATTTT.

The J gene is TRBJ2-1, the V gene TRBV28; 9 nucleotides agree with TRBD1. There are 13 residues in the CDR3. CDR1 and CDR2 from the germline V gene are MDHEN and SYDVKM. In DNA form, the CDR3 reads TGTGCTTGGAGGGGACAGGGCTACAATGAGCAGTTCTTC. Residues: CAWRGQGYNEQFF.

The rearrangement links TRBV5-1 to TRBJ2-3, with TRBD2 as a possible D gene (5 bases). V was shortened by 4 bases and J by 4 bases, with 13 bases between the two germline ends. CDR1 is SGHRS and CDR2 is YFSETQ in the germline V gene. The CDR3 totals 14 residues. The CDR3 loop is CASSRSGSPDTQYF. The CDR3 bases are TGCGCCAGCAGCCGCTCGGGGAGTCCAGATACGCAGTATTTT.

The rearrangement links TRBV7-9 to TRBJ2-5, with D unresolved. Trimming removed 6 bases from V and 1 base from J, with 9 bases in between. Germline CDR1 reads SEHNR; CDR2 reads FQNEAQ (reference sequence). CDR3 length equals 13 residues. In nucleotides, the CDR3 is TGTGCCAGCAGAACCGGGTCCCAAGAGACCCAGTACTTC. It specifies CASRTGSQETQYF.

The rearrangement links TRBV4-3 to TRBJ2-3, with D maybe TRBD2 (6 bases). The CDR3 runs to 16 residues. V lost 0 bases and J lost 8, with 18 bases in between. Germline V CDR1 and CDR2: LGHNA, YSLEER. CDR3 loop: CASSQDHPGRSLTQYF. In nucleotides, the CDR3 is TGCGCCAGCAGCCAAGACCATCCAGGGAGGTCGCTTACGCAGTATTTT.

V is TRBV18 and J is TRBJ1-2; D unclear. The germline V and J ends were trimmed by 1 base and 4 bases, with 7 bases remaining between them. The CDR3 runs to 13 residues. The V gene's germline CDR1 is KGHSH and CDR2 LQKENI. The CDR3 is CASSPLPSYGYTF. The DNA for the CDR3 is TGTGCCAGCTCACCACTCCCGTCCTATGGCTACACCTTC.

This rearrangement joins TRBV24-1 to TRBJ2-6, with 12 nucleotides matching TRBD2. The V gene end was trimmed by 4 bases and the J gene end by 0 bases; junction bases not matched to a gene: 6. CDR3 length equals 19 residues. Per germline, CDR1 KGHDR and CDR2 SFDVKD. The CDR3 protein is CATSDGTSGLLSGANVLTF. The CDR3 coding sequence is TGTGCCACCAGTGACGGGACTAGCGGGTTACTCTCTGGGGCCAACGTCCTGACTTTC.

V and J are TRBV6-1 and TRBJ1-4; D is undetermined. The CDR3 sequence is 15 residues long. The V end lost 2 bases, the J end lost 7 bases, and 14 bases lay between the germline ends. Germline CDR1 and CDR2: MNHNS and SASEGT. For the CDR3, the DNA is TGTGCCAGCAGTGAAAACGTCCGGGTTGGTGAAAAACTGTTTTTT. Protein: CASSENVRVGEKLFF.

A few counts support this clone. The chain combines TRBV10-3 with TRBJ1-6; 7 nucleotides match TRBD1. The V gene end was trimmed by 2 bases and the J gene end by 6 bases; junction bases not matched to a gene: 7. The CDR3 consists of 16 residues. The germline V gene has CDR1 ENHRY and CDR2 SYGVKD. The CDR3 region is CAISETRTGPNSPLHF. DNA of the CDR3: TGTGCCATCAGTGAGACCCGGACAGGTCCTAATTCACCCCTCCACTTT.

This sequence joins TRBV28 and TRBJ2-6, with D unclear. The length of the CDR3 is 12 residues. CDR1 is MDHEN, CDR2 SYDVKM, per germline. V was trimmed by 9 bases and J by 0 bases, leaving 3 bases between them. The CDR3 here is CASRSGANVLTF. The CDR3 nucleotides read TGTGCCAGTCGCTCTGGGGCCAACGTCCTGACTTTC.

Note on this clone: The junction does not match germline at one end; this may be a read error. The CDR3 DNA reads as TGTGCCAGCAGTTTATTTGGGACAGGGCCTGTGAAAACTGAAGCTTTCTTT. This encodes CASSLFGTGPVKTEAFF. This sequence joins TRBV28 and TRBJ1-1; 9 nucleotides line up with TRBD1. Germline-derived CDR1 and CDR2 are MDHEN and SYDVKM. The CDR3 is made up of 17 amino acids.

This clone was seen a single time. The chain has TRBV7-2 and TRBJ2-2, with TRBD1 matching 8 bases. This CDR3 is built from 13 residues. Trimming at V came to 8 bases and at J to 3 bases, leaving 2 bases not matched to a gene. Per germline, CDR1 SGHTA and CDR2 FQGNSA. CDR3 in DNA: TGTGCCAGCCGGGGACAGGACACCGGGGAGCTGTTTTTT. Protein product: CASRGQDTGELFF.

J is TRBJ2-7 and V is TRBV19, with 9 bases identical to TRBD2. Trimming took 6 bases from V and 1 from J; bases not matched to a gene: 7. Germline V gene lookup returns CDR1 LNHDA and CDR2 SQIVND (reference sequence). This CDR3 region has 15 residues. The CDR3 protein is CASSKRSGGSYEQYF. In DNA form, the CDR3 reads TGTGCCAGTAGCAAGAGGAGCGGGGGGTCCTACGAGCAGTACTTC. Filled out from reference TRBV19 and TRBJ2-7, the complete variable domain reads DGGITQSPKYLFRKEGQNVTLSCEQNLNHDAMYWYRQDPGQGLRLIYYSQIVNDFQKGDIAEGYSVSREKKESFPLTVTSAQKNPTAFYLCASSKRSGGSYEQYFGPGTRLTVT.

CDR3 loop: CASSHPGDEQYF. CDR3 DNA: TGTGCCAGCAGCCATCCAGGGGACGAGCAGTACTTC. The rearrangement uses TRBV6-5 and TRBJ2-7, with TRBD1 as a possible D gene (6 bases). V shed 6 bases and J shed 5 bases, with 11 bases lying between them. This CDR3 comprises 12 residues. The germline gives CDR1 MNHEY, CDR2 SVGAGI.

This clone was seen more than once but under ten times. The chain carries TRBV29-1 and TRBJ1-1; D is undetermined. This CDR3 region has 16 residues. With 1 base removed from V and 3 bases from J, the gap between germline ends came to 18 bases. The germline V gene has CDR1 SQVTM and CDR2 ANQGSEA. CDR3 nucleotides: TGCAGCGTTGAAGGGGGAGGGCAGTTAGGCTACACTGAAGCTTTCTTT. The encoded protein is CSVEGGGQLGYTEAFF. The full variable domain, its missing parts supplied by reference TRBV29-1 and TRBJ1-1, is SAVISQKPSRDICQRGTSLTIQCQVDSQVTMMFWYRQQPGQSLTLIATANQGSEATYESGFVIDKFPISRPNLTFSTLTVSNMSPEDSSIYLCSVEGGGQLGYTEAFFGQGTRLTVV.

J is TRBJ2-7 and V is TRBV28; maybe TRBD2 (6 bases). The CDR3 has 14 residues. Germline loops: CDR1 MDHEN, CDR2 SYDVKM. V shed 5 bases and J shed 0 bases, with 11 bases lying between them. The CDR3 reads CASSALGGSYEQYF. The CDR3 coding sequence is TGTGCCAGCAGTGCCCTCGGGGGCTCCTACGAGCAGTACTTC.

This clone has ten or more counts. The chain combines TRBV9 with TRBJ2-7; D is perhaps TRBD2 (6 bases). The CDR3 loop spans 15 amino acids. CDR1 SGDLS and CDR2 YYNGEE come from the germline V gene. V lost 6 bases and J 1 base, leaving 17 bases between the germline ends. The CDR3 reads CASNRFGGTSYEQYF. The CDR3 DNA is TGTGCCAGCAACCGTTTCGGCGGGACGTCCTACGAGCAGTACTTC.

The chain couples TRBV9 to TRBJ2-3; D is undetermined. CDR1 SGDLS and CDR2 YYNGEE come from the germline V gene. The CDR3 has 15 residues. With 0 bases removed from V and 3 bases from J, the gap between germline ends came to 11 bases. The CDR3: CASSVVTVGTDTQYF. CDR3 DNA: TGTGCCAGCAGCGTAGTTACCGTCGGTACAGATACGCAGTATTTT.

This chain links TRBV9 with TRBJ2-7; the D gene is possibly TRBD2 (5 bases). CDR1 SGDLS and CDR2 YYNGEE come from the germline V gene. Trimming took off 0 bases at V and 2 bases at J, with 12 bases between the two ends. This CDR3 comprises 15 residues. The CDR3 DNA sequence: TGTGCCAGCAGCGTAGGGCTAGCCTCGACCTACGAGCAGTACTTC. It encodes CASSVGLASTYEQYF.

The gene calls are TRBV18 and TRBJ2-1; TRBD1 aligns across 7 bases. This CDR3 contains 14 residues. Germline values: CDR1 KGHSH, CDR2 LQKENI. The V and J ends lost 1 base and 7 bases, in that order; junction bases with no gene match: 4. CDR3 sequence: CASSPQGAGNEQFF. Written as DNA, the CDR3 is TGTGCCAGCTCACCACAGGGGGCGGGTAATGAGCAGTTCTTC.

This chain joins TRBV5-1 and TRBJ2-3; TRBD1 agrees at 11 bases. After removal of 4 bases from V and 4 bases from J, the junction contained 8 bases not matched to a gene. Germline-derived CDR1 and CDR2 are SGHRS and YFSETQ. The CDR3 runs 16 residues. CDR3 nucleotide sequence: TGCGCCAGCAGCGTGGACAGGGGGCGCTTGGCAGATACGCAGTATTTT. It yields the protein CASSVDRGRLADTQYF.

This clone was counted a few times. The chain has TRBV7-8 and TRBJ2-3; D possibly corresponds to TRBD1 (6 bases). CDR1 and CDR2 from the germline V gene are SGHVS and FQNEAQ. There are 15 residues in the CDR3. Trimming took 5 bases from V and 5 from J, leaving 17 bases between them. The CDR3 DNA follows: TGTGCCAGCAGCCCCCGGACCTACAGGGAAGATACGCAGTATTTT. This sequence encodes CASSPRTYREDTQYF. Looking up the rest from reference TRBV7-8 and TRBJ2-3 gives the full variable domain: GAGVSQSPRYKVAKRGQDVALRCDPISGHVSLFWYQQALGQGPEFLTYFQNEAQLDKSGLPSDRFFAERPEGSVSTLKIQRTQQEDSAVYLCASSPRTYREDTQYFGPGTRLTVL.

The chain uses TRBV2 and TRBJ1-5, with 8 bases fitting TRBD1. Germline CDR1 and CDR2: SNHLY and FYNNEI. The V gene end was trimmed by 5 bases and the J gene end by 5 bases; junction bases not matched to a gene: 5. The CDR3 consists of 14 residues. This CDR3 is CASSRGQGYQPQHF. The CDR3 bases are TGTGCCAGCAGTCGCGGACAGGGTTATCAGCCCCAGCATTTT.

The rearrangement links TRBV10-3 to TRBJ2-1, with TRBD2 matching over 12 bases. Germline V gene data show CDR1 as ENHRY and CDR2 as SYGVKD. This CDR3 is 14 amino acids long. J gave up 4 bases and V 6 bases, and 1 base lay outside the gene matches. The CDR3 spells CAIRGTSGYNEQFF. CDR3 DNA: TGTGCCATCAGAGGGACTAGCGGGTACAATGAGCAGTTCTTC.

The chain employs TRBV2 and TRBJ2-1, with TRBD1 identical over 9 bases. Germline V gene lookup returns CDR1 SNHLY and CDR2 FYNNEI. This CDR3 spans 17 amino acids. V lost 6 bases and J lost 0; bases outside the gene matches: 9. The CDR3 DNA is TGTGCCAGCAGGACCGGACAGGGGTCAAGCTCCTACAATGAGCAGTTCTTC. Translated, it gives CASRTGQGSSSYNEQFF.

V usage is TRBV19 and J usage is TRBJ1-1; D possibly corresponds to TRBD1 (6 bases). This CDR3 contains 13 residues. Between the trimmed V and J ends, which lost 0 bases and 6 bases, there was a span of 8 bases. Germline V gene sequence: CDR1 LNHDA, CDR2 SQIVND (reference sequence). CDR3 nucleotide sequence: TGTGCCAGTAGTATAGAAGGGGGTTCTGAAGCTTTCTTT. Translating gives CASSIEGGSEAFF.

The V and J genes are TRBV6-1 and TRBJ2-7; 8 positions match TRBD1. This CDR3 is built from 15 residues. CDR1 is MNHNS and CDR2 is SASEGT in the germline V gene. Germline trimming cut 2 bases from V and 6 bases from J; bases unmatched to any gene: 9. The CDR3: CASSEPRTGRIEQYF. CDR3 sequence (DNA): TGTGCCAGCAGTGAACCTCGGACAGGGCGAATCGAGCAGTACTTC.

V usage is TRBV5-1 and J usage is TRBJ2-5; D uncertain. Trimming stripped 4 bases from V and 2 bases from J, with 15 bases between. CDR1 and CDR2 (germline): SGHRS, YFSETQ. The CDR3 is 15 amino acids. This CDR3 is CASSPSDWRQETQYF. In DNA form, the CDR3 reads TGCGCCAGCAGCCCCAGTGACTGGAGACAAGAGACCCAGTACTTC.

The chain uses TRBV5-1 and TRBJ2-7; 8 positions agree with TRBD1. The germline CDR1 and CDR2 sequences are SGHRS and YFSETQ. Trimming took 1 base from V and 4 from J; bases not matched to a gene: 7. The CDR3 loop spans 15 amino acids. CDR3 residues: CASSLMDRETYEQYF. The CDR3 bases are TGCGCCAGCAGCTTGATGGACAGGGAAACATACGAGCAGTACTTC.